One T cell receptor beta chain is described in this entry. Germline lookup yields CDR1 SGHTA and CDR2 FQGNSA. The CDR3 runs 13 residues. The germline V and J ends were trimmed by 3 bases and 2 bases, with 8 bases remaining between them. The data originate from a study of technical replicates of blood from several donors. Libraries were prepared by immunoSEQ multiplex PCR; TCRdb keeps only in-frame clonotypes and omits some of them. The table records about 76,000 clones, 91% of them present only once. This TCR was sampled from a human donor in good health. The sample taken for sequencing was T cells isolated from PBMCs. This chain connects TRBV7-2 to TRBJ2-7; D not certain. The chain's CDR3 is CASSLRRTYEQYF. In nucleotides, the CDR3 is TGTGCCAGCAGCTTGAGGCGCACCTACGAGCAGTACTTC. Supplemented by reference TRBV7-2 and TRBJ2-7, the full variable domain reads GAGVSQSPSNKVTEKGKDVELRCDPISGHTALYWYRQSLGQGLEFLIYFQGNSAPDKSGLPSDRFSAERTGGSVSTLTIQRTQQEDSAVYLCASSLRRTYEQYFGPGTRLTVT.